Below are 24 T cell receptor beta chains sequenced from a single sample in a study of cytomegalovirus exposure and HLA in healthy donors. PCR was performed using 60 Vbeta and 13 Jbeta primers. Clones were read by immunoSEQ multiplex PCR, and TCRdb kept only the in-frame ones, dropping some. The sample holds 200,000 or so clones, approximately 80% seen once. Specimen: PBMCs. These receptors all stem from a woman aged 18-30 years in good health and CMV-seropositive.

This rearrangement joins TRBV5-1 to TRBJ2-7; maybe TRBD1 (5 bases). V was clipped by 0 bases and J by 2 bases, with 15 bases between them. The CDR3 extends over 16 amino acids. Germline V lookup: CDR1 SGHRS, CDR2 YFSETQ. The CDR3 DNA reads as TGCGCCAGCAGCTTGGATCCCCCTTGGACACCCTACGAGCAGTACTTC. Protein product: CASSLDPPWTPYEQYF.

This clone was seen only once. The chain combines TRBV29-1 with TRBJ1-2, with D perhaps matching TRBD1 (5 bases). Trimming pared 4 bases from V and 8 bases from J, leaving 17 bases between. In germline, CDR1 is SQVTM, CDR2 ANQGSEA. The CDR3 totals 13 residues. The CDR3 protein is CSVVGQGGKGYTF. DNA of the CDR3: TGCAGCGTTGTAGGTCAGGGCGGAAAGGGCTACACCTTC.

In its sample, this clone was seen a few times. The chain joins TRBV14 to TRBJ1-2; 10 bases map to TRBD1. The junction had 4 bases not matched to a gene; V was cut back by 4 bases and J by 8 bases. The CDR3 covers 13 residues. Germline V gives CDR1 SGHDN, CDR2 FVKESK. The CDR3 bases are TGTGCCAGCAGCCCCGGGACAGGGGACGGCTACACCTTC. Its translation is CASSPGTGDGYTF.

The chain employs TRBV29-1 and TRBJ1-5, with 7 bases aligning to TRBD1. Germline lookup yields CDR1 SQVTM and CDR2 ANQGSEA. V lost 6 bases and J lost 10; bases outside the gene matches: 9. This CDR3 spans 12 amino acids. The CDR3 DNA reads TGCAGCGTCAGGACAGGCATGGGTCCCCAGCATTTT. Amino acids: CSVRTGMGPQHF.

The DNA for the CDR3 is TGTGCCAGCAGCTACGATAGCGCCAACGAGCAGTACTTC. Protein: CASSYDSANEQYF. This chain uses TRBV11-2 with TRBJ2-7; TRBD2 is a possible D gene (5 bases). Germline CDR1 reads SGHAT; CDR2 reads FQNNGV. The CDR3 is made up of 13 amino acids. Trimming shortened V by 4 bases and J by 5 bases, and 12 bases separated the two germline ends. The entire variable domain, with the rest obtained from reference TRBV11-2 and TRBJ2-7, is as follows: EAGVAQSPRYKIIEKRQSVAFWCNPISGHATLYWYQQILGQGPKLLIQFQNNGVVDDSQLPKDRFSAERLKGVDSTLKIQPAKLEDSAVYLCASSYDSANEQYFGPGTRLTVT.

The chain carries TRBV30 and TRBJ2-2, with TRBD1 matching 7 bases. V trimming: 3 bases; J trimming: 6 bases; junction bases outside the gene matches: 7. The CDR3 sequence is 14 residues long. Looked up from germline, CDR1 is GTSNPN and CDR2 is SVGIG (reference sequence). Written as DNA, the CDR3 is TGTGCCTGGAGCCTCAGGGGGTACCCCGGGGAGCTGTTTTTT. Translating gives CAWSLRGYPGELFF.

This clone turned up a few times. The rearrangement uses TRBV7-6 and TRBJ1-5; 8 bases line up with TRBD1. CDR1 SGHVS and CDR2 FNYEAQ come from the germline V gene. V gave up 3 bases and J gave up 7 bases; unmatched junction bases: 8. The CDR3 is made up of 15 amino acids. CDR3 bases: TGTGCCAGCAGCTTGGATGACAGGGGAGGGCAGCCCCAGCATTTT. Amino acids: CASSLDDRGGQPQHF.

The rearrangement joins TRBV28 to TRBJ2-2; TRBD2 matches 7 bases. Germline V lookup: CDR1 MDHEN, CDR2 SYDVKM. The trim removed 4 bases at V and 7 bases at J, leaving 0 bases unmatched. The CDR3 length is 12 residues. CDR3 residues: CASSSGGGELFF. DNA for the CDR3: TGTGCCAGCAGTTCGGGGGGCGGGGAGCTGTTTTTT.

Only a few counts were recorded for this clone. The CDR3: CASSLGGPYAFF. In DNA form, the CDR3 reads TGCGCCAGCAGCTTGGGGGGGCCCTATGCTTTCTTT. The chain has TRBV5-1 and TRBJ1-1; maybe TRBD1 (6 bases). The germline V gene encodes CDR1 SGHRS and CDR2 YFSETQ. The CDR3 runs to 12 residues. Trimming pared 0 bases from V and 11 bases from J, leaving 11 bases between.

J is TRBJ2-3 and V is TRBV30; 7 bases are shared with TRBD2. The V and J ends lost 3 bases and 5 bases, in that order; junction bases with no gene match: 11. CDR3 length: 15 amino acids. From germline, CDR1 is GTSNPN and CDR2 SVGIG (reference sequence). The CDR3 DNA reads as TGTGCCTGGAGAAGGTGGGGGGGTGCCGGAGATACGCAGTATTTT. Protein: CAWRRWGGAGDTQYF.

The chain is built from TRBV13 and TRBJ2-7; 9 bases are shared with TRBD2. After removal of 6 bases from V and 3 bases from J, the junction contained 6 bases not matched to a gene. CDR1 and CDR2 from the germline V gene are PRHDT and FYEKMQ (reference sequence). The CDR3 contains 14 residues. Here the CDR3 DNA reads TGTGCCAGCAGACCCGGACTAGCGCGCTACGAGCAGTACTTC. Protein product: CASRPGLARYEQYF. Based on the CDR3 plus reference TRBV13 and TRBJ2-7, the full variable domain is AAGVIQSPRHLIKEKRETATLKCYPIPRHDTVYWYQQGPGQDPQFLISFYEKMQSDKGSIPDRFSAQQFSDYHSELNMSSLELGDSALYFCASRPGLARYEQYFGPGTRLTVT.

In this sample, this clone turned up a few times. V usage is TRBV19 and J usage is TRBJ2-3; 10 bases align to TRBD2. CDR1 and CDR2 (germline): LNHDA, SQIVND (reference sequence). The CDR3 is 16 residues long. Trimming took 1 base from V and 3 from J; bases not matched to a gene: 4. For the CDR3, the DNA is TGTGCCAGTAGTATAGTAGCGGGGGGCATAACAGATACGCAGTATTTT. Translation gives CASSIVAGGITDTQYF.

The V call is TRBV6-6, the J call TRBJ2-1, with D perhaps matching TRBD2 (5 bases). The germline V gene encodes CDR1 MNHNY and CDR2 SVGAGI (reference sequence). Trimming cost V 0 bases and J 12 bases, with 15 bases left between them. This CDR3 has 14 residues. CDR3 residues: CASSYSPRTSWQFF. The CDR3 bases are TGTGCCAGCAGTTACTCTCCGCGGACTTCGTGGCAGTTCTTC.

The chain joins TRBV7-3 to TRBJ2-1; 8 nucleotides line up with TRBD1. The germline V gene has CDR1 SGHTA and CDR2 FQGTGA. V lost 1 base and J lost 6; bases outside the gene matches: 5. This CDR3 has 15 residues. The CDR3 sequence is CASSLNPGGPNEQFF. The CDR3 DNA is TGTGCCAGCAGCTTAAATCCAGGGGGCCCCAATGAGCAGTTCTTC.

The genes are TRBV13 and TRBJ2-3, with D unclear. Trimming cost V 0 bases and J 5 bases, with 3 bases left between them. The germline CDR1 and CDR2 sequences are PRHDT and FYEKMQ (reference sequence). This CDR3 is built from 12 residues. The CDR3 here is CASSLGRDTQYF. The CDR3 nucleotides read TGTGCCAGCAGCTTAGGTCGAGATACGCAGTATTTT.

The rearrangement uses TRBV21-1 and TRBJ2-1; the table's D call, TRBD2, has no DNA check behind it. TRBV21-1 is marked as a pseudogene. The CDR3 contains 9 residues. The CDR3 is CASSLEQFF. The CDR3 nucleotides are TGTGCCAGCAGCTTAGAGCAGTTCTTC.

In nucleotides, the CDR3 is TGTGCCAGCAGCTTAGATGTGACAGCTACAAAGGACTACACCTTC. Its translation is CASSLDVTATKDYTF. The genes are TRBV11-2 and TRBJ1-2; perhaps TRBD1 as D (5 bases). CDR1 is SGHAT and CDR2 is FQNNGV in the germline V gene. There are 15 residues in the CDR3. With 0 bases removed from V and 10 bases from J, the gap between germline ends came to 18 bases.

This chain connects TRBV5-1 to TRBJ2-3; 11 bases align to TRBD2. Per the germline V gene, CDR1 is SGHRS and CDR2 is YFSETQ. The CDR3 totals 17 residues. Trimming at V came to 4 bases and at J to 5 bases, leaving 12 bases not matched to a gene. The CDR3 protein is CASSVAGLAGGLDTQYF. Written as DNA, the CDR3 is TGCGCCAGCAGCGTCGCCGGGCTAGCGGGGGGTTTAGATACGCAGTATTTT.

V gene TRBV5-4 combines with J gene TRBJ2-5; maybe TRBD2 (6 bases). The length of the CDR3 is 15 residues. Trimming removed 5 bases from V and 3 bases from J, with 17 bases in between. Germline CDR1 SGHNT, CDR2 YYREEE (reference sequence). In DNA, the CDR3 is TGTGCCAGCAGGGACTCAGCGGGCCCAAAAGAGACCCAGTACTTC. The encoded protein is CASRDSAGPKETQYF. The variable domain in full, completed from reference TRBV5-4 and TRBJ2-5, reads ETGVTQSPTHLIKTRGQQVTLRCSSQSGHNTVSWYQQALGQGPQFIFQYYREEENGRGNFPPRFSGLQFPNYSSELNVNALELDDSALYLCASRDSAGPKETQYFGPGTRLLVL.

This clone has more than one count but fewer than ten. V gene TRBV5-1 combines with J gene TRBJ2-2, with a possible D match to TRBD1 (6 bases). Germline assignment: CDR1 SGHRS and CDR2 YFSETQ. CDR3 length equals 16 residues. V was trimmed by 6 bases and J by 4 bases, leaving 19 bases between them. The CDR3 loop is CASTWAAGTSTGELFF. In DNA form, the CDR3 reads TGCGCCAGCACCTGGGCCGCCGGGACAAGCACCGGGGAGCTGTTTTTT.

V and J are TRBV28 and TRBJ2-5, with 9 bases lining up with TRBD1. The CDR3 is made up of 15 amino acids. J was trimmed by 4 bases and V by 2 bases; bases with no gene match: 5. Germline lookup yields CDR1 MDHEN and CDR2 SYDVKM. This CDR3 reads CASSLRQGVGETQYF. The CDR3 region has the DNA TGTGCCAGCAGTTTACGACAGGGGGTGGGAGAGACCCAGTACTTC.

The genes are TRBV13 and TRBJ2-2; maybe TRBD1 (6 bases). This CDR3 comprises 16 residues. Trimming cost V 5 bases and J 5 bases, with 18 bases left between them. CDR1 is PRHDT, CDR2 FYEKMQ, per germline (reference sequence). CDR3: CASSAQQGRGTGELFF. The CDR3 DNA reads TGTGCCAGCAGCGCACAACAGGGTAGGGGGACCGGGGAGCTGTTTTTT.

The rearrangement links TRBV7-8 to TRBJ1-3, with 7 bases matching TRBD1. V lost 5 bases, J lost 4 bases, and 2 bases stayed unmatched. CDR1 is SGHVS, CDR2 FQNEAQ, per germline. CDR3 length: 13 residues. The CDR3 sequence: CASSPDRGNTIYF. In DNA, the CDR3 is TGTGCCAGCAGCCCGGACAGGGGAAACACCATATATTTT.

The chain uses TRBV7-2 and TRBJ2-7; no clear D. Germline CDR1 reads SGHTA; CDR2 reads FQGNSA. The CDR3 is 13 residues long. V was pared by 4 bases and J by 5 bases, with 12 bases between. CDR3 coding DNA: TGTGCCAGCAGCTCCATGAGAGCCCACGAGCAGTACTTC. It specifies CASSSMRAHEQYF.